Following are 22 T cell receptor beta chains from one sample sequenced in a study of blood T cell repertoires in COVID-19. TCRdb's table, derived via immunoSEQ multiplex PCR, lists solely in-frame clones and lacks some. This sample yields fewer than 95,000 clones, of which 70% to 90% are seen a single time; approximately 9.3% belongs to the top ten. The sequenced sample was peripheral blood. Receptors originate from a man aged 50 to 60 with acute or convalescent COVID-19.

The chain couples TRBV19 to TRBJ2-3; D possibly corresponds to TRBD2 (7 bases). CDR1 and CDR2 (germline): LNHDA, SQIVND (reference sequence). V lost 6 bases and J 3 bases, leaving 13 bases between the germline ends. This CDR3 region has 14 residues. CDR3 coding DNA: TGTGCCAGTAGAAGGGGGGGGACGACAGATACGCAGTATTTT. Translated: CASRRGGTTDTQYF.

The chain carries TRBV19 and TRBJ2-3; 10 bases are shared with TRBD1. Germline CDR1 reads LNHDA; CDR2 reads SQIVND (reference sequence). This CDR3 region has 16 residues. With 3 bases clipped from V and 3 bases from J, the junction kept 6 bases outside the gene matches. This CDR3 reads CASSIVGQGRTDTQYF. The CDR3 nucleotides are TGTGCCAGTAGTATTGTGGGACAGGGGCGGACAGATACGCAGTATTTT.

This chain connects TRBV24-1 to TRBJ2-7; the D gene is possibly TRBD1 (6 bases). The CDR3 loop spans 14 amino acids. The germline V gene has CDR1 KGHDR and CDR2 SFDVKD. The germline V and J ends were trimmed by 5 bases and 3 bases, with 13 bases remaining between them. CDR3 DNA sequence: TGTGCCACCAGTGGGGCAGGGGTAGGCTACGAGCAGTACTTC. It encodes CATSGAGVGYEQYF.

J is TRBJ1-3 and V is TRBV6-1; D remains unclear. This CDR3 is built from 13 residues. Between the trimmed V and J ends, which lost 2 bases and 1 base, there was a span of 3 bases. Germline assignment: CDR1 MNHNS and CDR2 SASEGT. The CDR3 coding sequence is TGTGCCAGCAGTGAACTTTCTGGAAACACCATATATTTT. Translating it yields CASSELSGNTIYF.

The gene calls are TRBV30 and TRBJ1-5, with 7 nucleotides matching TRBD1. This CDR3 is 15 amino acids long. Germline V gene lookup returns CDR1 GTSNPN and CDR2 SVGIG (reference sequence). Trimming removed 5 bases from V and 6 bases from J; junction bases left unmatched: 13. The CDR3: CAWGDQTGDGQPQHF. CDR3 nucleotide sequence: TGTGCCTGGGGAGACCAAACAGGGGATGGTCAGCCCCAGCATTTT.

This clone was observed once. The chain links TRBV7-2 to TRBJ2-2; D is undetermined. Germline lookup yields CDR1 SGHTA and CDR2 FQGNSA. V was cut by 1 base and J by 7 bases, with 7 bases left in between. This CDR3 is built from 13 residues. DNA of the CDR3: TGTGCCAGCAGCTTAGAACAACGCGGGGAGCTGTTTTTT. Protein: CASSLEQRGELFF.

The J gene is TRBJ1-2, the V gene TRBV3-1 (or the pseudogene TRBV3-2); D uncertain. Looked up from germline, CDR1 is LGHDT and CDR2 is YNNKEL (reference sequence). This CDR3 is 14 amino acids long. V was cut by 0 bases and J by 1 base, with 6 bases left in between. CDR3: CASSQDYGNYGYTF. Here the CDR3 DNA reads TGTGCCAGCAGCCAAGATTACGGTAACTATGGCTACACCTTC.

The chain links TRBV12-3 or TRBV12-4 to TRBJ1-1, with D perhaps matching TRBD1 (5 bases). The V and J ends lost 6 bases and 6 bases respectively, with 11 bases between them. The CDR3 is 12 residues long. CDR3 DNA: TGTGCCAGCAGACTGCGGGGCTCTGAAGCTTTCTTT. As protein: CASRLRGSEAFF.

This chain uses TRBV5-4 with TRBJ2-7; 7 bases align to TRBD1. Trimming at V came to 5 bases and at J to 2 bases, leaving 10 bases not matched to a gene. The CDR3 sequence is 15 residues long. The V gene's germline CDR1 is SGHNT and CDR2 YYREEE (reference sequence). The chain's CDR3 is CASSSNPTGPYEQYF. In DNA, the CDR3 is TGTGCCAGCAGTTCTAACCCGACAGGGCCCTACGAGCAGTACTTC.

V gene TRBV5-6 combines with J gene TRBJ2-6; the D gene is possibly TRBD1 (5 bases). There are 14 residues in the CDR3. V dropped 0 bases and J dropped 4 bases, with 5 bases sitting between them. Per the germline V gene, CDR1 is SGHDT and CDR2 is YYEEEE. The CDR3 loop is CASSLGGGANVLTF. The CDR3 nucleotides are TGTGCCAGCAGCTTGGGGGGCGGGGCCAACGTCCTGACTTTC. The complete variable domain, with remaining parts taken from reference TRBV5-6 and TRBJ2-6, reads DAGVTQSPTHLIKTRGQQVTLRCSPKSGHDTVSWYQQALGQGPQFIFQYYEEEERQRGNFPDRFSGHQFPNYSSELNVNALLLGDSALYLCASSLGGGANVLTFGAGSRLTVL.

The chain's CDR3 is CASTSGGAVDEQFF. In DNA form, the CDR3 reads TGCGCCAGCACCAGCGGGGGGGCGGTCGATGAGCAGTTCTTC. V usage is TRBV5-1 and J usage is TRBJ2-1; 10 bases line up with TRBD2. Trimming removed 6 bases from V and 8 bases from J; junction bases left unmatched: 8. CDR1 and CDR2 from the germline V gene are SGHRS and YFSETQ. The CDR3 consists of 14 residues.

DNA for the CDR3: TGTGCCATCAGTGAGTCTAATAAGGGAGCGGGTGCTTTCTTT. As protein: CAISESNKGAGAFF. This chain links TRBV10-3 with TRBJ1-1; D uncertain. Trimming shortened V by 0 bases and J by 11 bases, and 16 bases separated the two germline ends. The length of the CDR3 is 14 residues. Germline V gene sequence: CDR1 ENHRY, CDR2 SYGVKD.

CDR3 region: CASSLGDTLYTF. CDR3 DNA sequence: TGTGCCAGCAGCTTAGGGGACACCTTATACACCTTC. The chain combines TRBV7-9 with TRBJ1-2; perhaps TRBD1 as D (6 bases). Trimming removed 1 base at V and 11 bases at J, with 11 bases between. CDR1 and CDR2 (germline): SEHNR, FQNEAQ (reference sequence). The CDR3 totals 12 residues.

This rearrangement joins TRBV2 to TRBJ2-3, with TRBD2 identical over 8 bases. CDR3 length: 14 amino acids. The V gene's germline CDR1 is SNHLY and CDR2 FYNNEI. Trimming cost V 8 bases and J 0 bases; bases outside gene matches: 4. Here the CDR3 reads CASHSGDSTDTQYF. The DNA for the CDR3 is TGTGCCAGCCATAGCGGGGACAGCACAGATACGCAGTATTTT.

This sequence joins TRBV4-2 and TRBJ1-5; D is uncertain. This CDR3 has 14 residues. V lost 0 bases and J 3 bases, leaving 6 bases between the germline ends. Germline V gene lookup returns CDR1 LGHNA and CDR2 YNFKEQ. The chain's CDR3 is CASSQDYINQPQHF. The DNA of the CDR3 is TGTGCCAGCAGCCAAGATTACATCAATCAGCCCCAGCATTTT.

The chain carries TRBV11-2 and TRBJ1-5; D perhaps matches TRBD1 (5 bases). Germline CDR1 is SGHAT and CDR2 is FQNNGV. This CDR3 has 16 amino acids. Between the trimmed V and J ends, which lost 7 bases and 1 base, there was a span of 17 bases. This CDR3 reads CASTPGRGGSNQPQHF. In DNA form, the CDR3 reads TGTGCCAGCACCCCGGGGAGGGGCGGAAGCAATCAGCCCCAGCATTTT.

The CDR3 sequence: CAWSVRGGQHGRGYTF. CDR3 nucleotide sequence: TGTGCCTGGAGTGTCCGGGGGGGGCAACACGGACGGGGCTACACCTTC. The V call is TRBV30, the J call TRBJ1-2, with a weak D call TRBD1 (6 bases). V lost 0 bases and J lost 8, with 22 bases in between. CDR1 is GTSNPN and CDR2 is SVGIG in the germline V gene (reference sequence). The CDR3 has 16 residues.

This chain connects TRBV4-2 to TRBJ1-4; 8 nucleotides agree with TRBD1. Per germline, CDR1 LGHNA and CDR2 YNFKEQ. The CDR3 extends over 17 amino acids. After removal of 4 bases from V and 4 bases from J, the junction contained 11 bases not matched to a gene. Written as DNA, the CDR3 is TGTGCCAGCAGCCGTGGACAGGGAGAGGCCGGTAATGAAAAACTGTTTTTT. Translated, it gives CASSRGQGEAGNEKLFF.

The chain carries TRBV4-1 and TRBJ1-5; D is possibly TRBD1 (5 bases). V was pared by 0 bases and J by 7 bases, with 13 bases between. Germline V gene sequence: CDR1 MGHRA, CDR2 YSYEKL. The CDR3 has 15 amino acids. The CDR3 DNA is TGCGCCAGCAGCCAAGATCAAGCAGGGAACCAGCCCCAGCATTTT. Translating gives CASSQDQAGNQPQHF.

The rearrangement links TRBV5-1 to TRBJ1-1; D gene ambiguous. CDR1 and CDR2 (germline): SGHRS, YFSETQ. This CDR3 comprises 13 residues. V gave up 3 bases and J gave up 4 bases, with 10 bases separating them. The CDR3 DNA sequence: TGCGCCAGCAGCTCCAGGCGGGGCACTGAAGCTTTCTTT. As protein: CASSSRRGTEAFF.

This rearrangement joins TRBV11-1 to TRBJ2-1, with a weak D call TRBD2 (6 bases). This CDR3 region has 16 residues. Germline V gene data show CDR1 as SGHAT and CDR2 as FQDESV (reference sequence). The V and J ends lost 5 bases and 0 bases respectively, with 14 bases between them. In DNA, the CDR3 is TGTGCCAGCAGCATGGGGACTCAGAGCTCCTACAATGAGCAGTTCTTC. This codes for CASSMGTQSSYNEQFF.

The genes are TRBV11-3 and TRBJ2-1; a possible D gene is TRBD1 (6 bases). Looked up from germline, CDR1 is SGHNT and CDR2 is YENEEA. Trimming cost V 8 bases and J 5 bases, with 13 bases left between them. There are 13 residues in the CDR3. The CDR3 DNA reads as TGTGCCAGCGGGACACAGGGTAACAATGAGCAGTTCTTC. Protein: CASGTQGNNEQFF.